A selection of T cell receptor beta chains follows, all from one sample in a study of shared clonotypes between healthy human individuals. Measured with immunoSEQ multiplex PCR; TCRdb has only the in-frame clones, and not every one. The sample consists of over 950,000 clones, about 72% of them appearing once. The sample comprised memory CD4+ T cells from PBMCs. These receptors were obtained from a man aged 18 to 30 in good health. Some clones in this sample may be carry-over from other donors' samples. The CDR3 runs from the conserved cysteine through the conserved F or W. The D gene is left open where the match is weak. Not every row has a clone size; where given, it reads once, few, many or a size class.

TRBJ1-1,-,TRBV7-9,-,CASSLDGGRRTEAFF,TGTGCCAGCAGCTTAGATGGGGGAAGGCGAACTGAAGCTTTCTTT
TRBJ1-1,-,TRBV7-9,-,CASSKGPNTEAFF,TGTGCCAGCAGCAAGGGACCGAACACTGAAGCTTTCTTT
TRBJ2-7,-,TRBV15,-,CATSREGSPGEQYF,TGTGCCACCAGCAGAGAGGGGTCACCCGGCGAGCAGTACTTC
TRBJ2-5,-,TRBV9,-,CASSVGVGQKETQYF,TGTGCCAGCAGCGTGGGTGTTGGCCAGAAAGAGACCCAGTACTTC
TRBJ2-5,TRBD2,TRBV4-3,-,CASSQGHSGGQETQYF,TGCGCCAGCAGCCAAGGTCACTCGGGGGGGCAAGAGACCCAGTACTTC
TRBJ2-7,TRBD1,TRBV7-9,-,CASSLESTGSSYEQYF,TGTGCCAGCAGCTTGGAGTCGACAGGGTCCTCCTACGAGCAGTACTTC
TRBJ2-5,TRBD2,TRBV9,-,CASSLGTSGSETQYF,TGTGCCAGCAGCCTCGGGACTAGCGGGAGTGAGACCCAGTACTTC
TRBJ2-7,TRBD1,TRBV9,-,CASSPRQGFDEQYF,TGTGCCAGCAGCCCCCGACAGGGGTTCGACGAGCAGTACTTC
TRBJ2-1,-,TRBV6-5,-,CASSYSGLREVDEQFF,TGTGCCAGCAGTTACTCGGGTTTGCGAGAAGTGGATGAGCAGTTCTTC
TRBJ2-3,TRBD2,TRBV7-9,-,CASSLGLAGGFTSTDTQYF,TGTGCCAGCAGCTTAGGTCTGGCGGGAGGTTTTACTAGCACAGATACGCAGTATTTT
TRBJ2-4,TRBD2,TRBV14,-,CASSQLREGPRDIQYF,TGTGCCAGCAGCCAACTACGGGAGGGCCCTCGGGACATTCAGTACTTC
TRBJ2-5,TRBD2,TRBV7-9,-,CASSVRRGRNQETQYF,TGTGCCAGCAGCGTTCGTCGCGGGAGGAATCAAGAGACCCAGTACTTC
TRBJ2-3,TRBD2,TRBV9,-,CASEAGDRADTQYF,TGTGCCAGCGAGGCGGGAGATCGAGCAGATACGCAGTATTTT
TRBJ2-7,TRBD2,TRBV5-4,once,CASSQTSGSYEQYF,TGCGCCAGCAGCCAGACTAGCGGTTCCTACGAGCAGTACTTC
TRBJ1-1,-,TRBV5-4,-,CASSSPLSSEEAFF,TGTGCCAGCAGCTCCCCCCTTTCGTCAGAAGAAGCTTTCTTT
TRBJ2-3,-,TRBV5-5,few,CASSLSGESDTQYF,TGTGCCAGCAGCCTTTCGGGGGAGTCAGATACGCAGTATTTT
TRBJ1-1,-,TRBV11-2,few,CASSMGRMGTEAFF,TGTGCCAGCAGCATGGGACGGATGGGCACTGAAGCTTTCTTT
TRBJ2-1,-,TRBV7-9,-,CASTKGGAIVHEQFF,TGTGCCAGCACCAAAGGGGGAGCTATAGTACATGAGCAGTTCTTC
TRBJ2-7,TRBD1,TRBV5-6,-,CASSLVGQGPYEQYF,TGTGCCAGCAGCTTGGTCGGACAGGGGCCCTACGAGCAGTACTTC
TRBJ2-3,-,TRBV5-5,-,CASSPPRGRTDTQYF,TGTGCCAGCAGCCCACCCCGTGGTCGCACAGATACGCAGTATTTT
TRBJ2-2,-,TRBV2,-,CASSVENRRSGELFF,TGTGCCAGCAGTGTCGAGAACCGGCGGTCCGGGGAGCTGTTTTTT
TRBJ2-1,TRBD2,TRBV14,-,CASSFWTSDEQFF,TGTGCCAGCAGCTTTTGGACTAGCGATGAGCAGTTCTTC
TRBJ2-1,TRBD2,TRBV27,-,CASRLGGLANHEQFF,TGTGCCAGCAGGCTTGGGGGACTAGCGAACCATGAGCAGTTCTTC
TRBJ2-4,TRBD1,TRBV28,-,CASSSGTGWDIQYF,TGTGCCAGCAGTTCTGGGACAGGGTGGGACATTCAGTACTTC
TRBJ1-2,-,TRBV29-1,-,CSVEGQANGYTF,TGCAGCGTTGAAGGACAGGCTAATGGCTACACCTTC
TRBJ2-1,-,TRBV30,-,CAWSVLLVTNEQFF,TGTGCCTGGAGTGTACTCCTGGTAACGAATGAGCAGTTCTTC
TRBJ1-1,-,TRBV28,-,CASSRPSGTVYEAFF,TGTGCCAGCAGTCGACCGTCCGGGACGGTCTATGAAGCTTTCTTT
TRBJ2-7,-,TRBV4-3,-,CASSQVEGSEQYF,TGCGCCAGCAGCCAAGTTGAGGGTTCCGAGCAGTACTTT
TRBJ1-1,-,TRBV11-2,-,CASSLDGGLGRGAFF,TGTGCCAGCAGCTTAGATGGCGGGTTGGGTAGAGGGGCTTTCTTT